The source of this TCR beta chain is a study of T cells after yellow fever vaccination. Study-level results: The secondary response showed a weaker magnitude and a faster peak, day 5 versus 15. Most clones from primary vaccination resurfaced after the booster (96% CD4, more than 75% CD8). Contamination by abundant bulk-population clonotypes could be present in FACS-sorted repertoires.

This clonotype occurred a few times. TCRdb re-called the 5' RACE reads with MiXCR, one entry per CDR3 protein. The data show more than 65,000 distinct CDR3 sequences, with about an eighth seen just once and roughly 25% held by the top ten. The trim removed 2 bases at V and 6 bases at J, leaving 4 bases unmatched. This CDR3 has 13 amino acids. Per germline, CDR1 MNHNY and CDR2 SVGAGI (reference sequence). J is TRBJ2-7 and V is TRBV6-6; 7 bases fit TRBD2. The sequence derives from a man aged 18-30 years who received the YFV17D yellow fever vaccine. Sequences were derived from CD8+ T cells not binding an NS4B(214-222) dextramer, sorted from PBMCs, sampled approximately 20 days after the first yellow fever vaccination. CDR3 in DNA: TGTGCCAGCAGTTACCGGGGGGTGGCCGAGCAGTACTTC. Protein: CASSYRGVAEQYF.